The 5 T cell receptor beta chains listed next were all sequenced from one sample in a study of T cells in Graves' hyperthyroidism and ophthalmopathy. Amplification of TCR beta CDR3 regions was performed using RNA transcripts as template. RT-PCR in the first round (using the HTBI primer set) targeted the TCR CDR3. Via MiXCR, TCRdb re-called the multiplex PCR reads, giving one row per CDR3 protein. The repertoire has hundreds of thousands of distinct CDR3 sequences, about 19% of them found once; the top ten carry 16%. What was sequenced was blood. The origin of the receptors is a woman aged 45-59 years with Graves' hyperthyroidism that later progressed to Graves' ophthalmopathy.

The sample holds a few counts of this clonotype. The V call is TRBV7-9, the J call TRBJ2-2, with D maybe TRBD2 (6 bases). V was trimmed by 4 bases and J by 4 bases, leaving 16 bases between them. The CDR3 has 16 residues. CDR1 is SEHNR and CDR2 is FQNEAQ in the germline V gene (reference sequence). In nucleotides, the CDR3 is TGTGCCAGCAGCTCCCCCGGGGGATTGTTCACCGGGGAGCTGTTTTTT. It codes for CASSSPGGLFTGELFF.

This clonotype was detected only a few times. This chain uses TRBV19 with TRBJ1-6; 7 bases are a match to TRBD1. This CDR3 comprises 15 residues. Germline loops: CDR1 LNHDA, CDR2 SQIVND (reference sequence). The ends lost 4 bases at V and 7 bases at J; junction bases unmatched: 7. CDR3 sequence reads: CASSSTGTANSPLHF. The CDR3 DNA sequence: TGTGCCAGTAGTAGTACCGGGACAGCGAATTCACCCCTCCACTTT.

This clonotype was seen only a few times. This chain connects TRBV7-6 to TRBJ1-4; a possible D gene is TRBD1 (5 bases). The germline CDR1 and CDR2 sequences are SGHVS and FNYEAQ. The CDR3 covers 16 residues. V dropped 6 bases and J dropped 8 bases, with 22 bases sitting between them. CDR3 nucleotides: TGTGCCAGCAGTTTGGGGGGGGGACGGAGCGGGGAAAAACTGTTTTTT. It translates to CASSLGGGRSGEKLFF.

This clonotype was detected ten times or more. The rearrangement joins TRBV7-2 to TRBJ1-4; D is perhaps TRBD1 (6 bases). The CDR3 covers 16 residues. V lost 4 bases, J lost 7 bases, and 19 bases lay in between. Germline loops: CDR1 SGHTA, CDR2 FQGNSA. CDR3 residues: CASSSRLQGSGEKLFF. Written as DNA, the CDR3 is TGTGCCAGCAGCTCTCGCCTTCAGGGGAGCGGTGAAAAACTGTTTTTT.

This clonotype has a handful of counts. This may be a read error, as it is one base from a much larger clone. The rearrangement links TRBV30 to TRBJ2-3; D is possibly TRBD2 (6 bases). The V and J ends lost 4 bases and 8 bases respectively, with 13 bases between them. The CDR3 loop spans 12 amino acids. Germline CDR1 and CDR2: GTSNPN and SVGIG (reference sequence). Here the CDR3 DNA reads TGTGCCTGGACCCGGGACTCAGGTACGCAGTATTTT. Protein: CAWTRDSGTQYF.